These T cell receptor beta chains were read from a single sample in a study of T cells after yellow fever vaccination. TCRdb processed the 5' RACE reads anew with MiXCR; each CDR3 protein has one entry. The table shows more than 95,000 distinct CDR3 sequences, with 8% to 10% occurring only once. The input for sequencing was CD8+ T cells sorted from PBMCs, taken on the day of the yellow fever booster vaccination. These receptors came from a man aged 18 to 30 who received the YFV17D yellow fever vaccine. Both conserved end residues are part of each CDR3. D genes are given only for firm matches. Rows may omit the clone size; those that give it use once, few, many or a size class.

v_gene	d_gene	abundance	j_gene	CDR3nt	CDR3aa
TRBV19	TRBD2	few	TRBJ2-2	TGTGCCAGCGGCCGACTAGCGGGGGGGCGTACCGGGGAGCTGTTTTTT	CASGRLAGGRTGELFF
TRBV18	NA	NA	TRBJ1-6	TGTGCCAGCTCACCAAACGGGGGGGATCTCCACTTT	CASSPNGGDLHF
TRBV5-5	NA	NA	TRBJ2-7	TGTGCCAGCAGCTTTCACCGGGTTTCCTACGAGCAGTACTTC	CASSFHRVSYEQYF
TRBV5-1	NA	few	TRBJ2-5	TGCGCCAGCAGCTCCCTCAACAGACAAGAGACCCAGTACTTC	CASSSLNRQETQYF
TRBV29-1	TRBD1	few	TRBJ2-2	TGCAGCGTTGAAGGGACAGGGGACACCGGGGAGCTGTTTTTT	CSVEGTGDTGELFF
TRBV20-1	TRBD1	few	TRBJ2-1	TGCAGTGCTAGAGATGAAGGACAGGGCTCGTACAATGAGCAGTTCTTC	CSARDEGQGSYNEQFF
TRBV28	NA	many	TRBJ1-4	TGTGCCAGCAGCCCACGGCAAAGCGAAAAACTGTTTTTT	CASSPRQSEKLFF
TRBV12-3/TRBV12-4	TRBD1	NA	TRBJ1-2	TGTGCCAGCAGTTTATCCGGGACAGGCGGCTATGGCTACACCTTC	CASSLSGTGGYGYTF
TRBV12-3/TRBV12-4	TRBD1	few	TRBJ2-3	TGTGCCAGCAGCTCAGGGGGAGGCACAGATACGCAGTATTTT	CASSSGGGTDTQYF
TRBV20-1	NA	many	TRBJ2-3	TGCAGTGCTCCTCCCACAGGGTATACGCAGTATTTT	CSAPPTGYTQYF
TRBV12-3/TRBV12-4	NA	few	TRBJ2-7	TGTGCCAGCAGTTTAAGCACAGCCCCCTACGAGCAGTACTTC	CASSLSTAPYEQYF
TRBV20-1	TRBD2	NA	TRBJ2-3	TGCAGTGCTGGAAGGGGAGATAGCGGGGGAGGCACAGATACGCAGTATTTT	CSAGRGDSGGGTDTQYF
TRBV5-1	NA	NA	TRBJ1-1	TGCGCCAGCAGCTATCTTTCGCAGGGAGTCACTGAAGCTTTCTTT	CASSYLSQGVTEAFF
TRBV6-1	NA	NA	TRBJ1-2	TGTGCCAGCAGTGAAGAATGGGACACCTTCGGCTATGGCTACACCTTC	CASSEEWDTFGYGYTF
TRBV3-1	TRBD2	NA	TRBJ2-1	TGTGCCAGCAGCCAAGATGAAGCTAGCGGGGGCCCTCTCGAGTTCTTC	CASSQDEASGGPLEFF
TRBV5-5	NA	few	TRBJ1-5	TGTGCCAGCAGTACCCACGACGGGGAGGTTCAGCCCCAGCATTTT	CASSTHDGEVQPQHF
TRBV18	NA	NA	TRBJ2-5	TGTGCCAGCTCACCTCTGGACACCGGGTGGCTAGAGGAGACCCAGTACTTC	CASSPLDTGWLEETQYF
TRBV5-4	NA	NA	TRBJ2-7	TGTGCCAGCAGCTTGGGCCGGGAGCAGTACTTC	CASSLGREQYF
TRBV19	NA	NA	TRBJ2-7	TGTGCCAGTAGCCCCGGGACAAATTACAACGAGCAGTACTTC	CASSPGTNYNEQYF
TRBV7-2	TRBD2	NA	TRBJ2-3	TGTGCCAGCTCCTCCCGGACTAGCAGAATCACAGATACGCAGTATTTT	CASSSRTSRITDTQYF
TRBV19	TRBD2	NA	TRBJ2-2	TGTGCCACGTGGACTAGCGGGGGGGGAACCGGGGAGCTGTTTTTT	CATWTSGGGTGELFF
TRBV2	TRBD2	NA	TRBJ2-3	TGTGCCAGCAGTGAAGTGGGTAGTAGCGGGGGGGCGCGCACAGATACGCAGTATTTT	CASSEVGSSGGARTDTQYF
TRBV19	NA	few	TRBJ1-2	TGTGCCAGTACCTCTAACAGCTATGGCTACACCTTC	CASTSNSYGYTF